Listed below are T cell receptor beta chains from one sample, sequenced in a study of T-cell reconstitution after alpha-beta-depleted transplantation in children. TCRdb re-called the PCR reads through MiXCR, storing one row per CDR3 protein. The table has about 200,000 distinct CDR3 sequences, around a sixth seen once. The sample here was PBMCs, mostly from graft donor cells, taken 360 days after TCRalphabeta/CD19-depleted stem cell transplant. The source of these receptors is a male patient under 10 years old who had a stem cell transplant for acute lymphoblastic leukemia, so the T cells may come from the graft donor. CDR3s include the opening cysteine and the closing phenylalanine or tryptophan. Each record gives: D gene, clone size, V gene, J gene, CDR3 DNA, CDR3 protein. The D gene is left open where the match is weak. Only part of the rows carry a size: once, few, many, or a class if the clone is expanded.

NA	few	TRBV6-1	TRBJ1-1	TGTGCCAGCAGCCCTGGGCACGCTTCCCAGAACACTGAAGCTTTCTTT	CASSPGHASQNTEAFF
TRBD1	NA	TRBV20-1	TRBJ1-5	TGCAGTGCTGTACCGGGACAGGCTAATCAGCCCCAGCATTTT	CSAVPGQANQPQHF
NA	NA	TRBV29-1	TRBJ1-2	TGCAGCGTTGGAGGGTTCCGAGGTTCAAACTATGGCTACACCTTC	CSVGGFRGSNYGYTF
NA	NA	TRBV14	TRBJ1-2	TGTGCCAGCAGCCAAGATCGACCGGGATGGAGCTATGGCTACACCTTC	CASSQDRPGWSYGYTF
TRBD2	many	TRBV3-1	TRBJ2-1	TGTGCCAGCAGCCAAGCGGCTAGGGAGGGTGAGCAGTTCTTC	CASSQAAREGEQFF
NA	NA	TRBV25-1	TRBJ2-7	TGTGCCAGCAAACGGGACTCCTACGAGCAGTACTTC	CASKRDSYEQYF
TRBD2	NA	TRBV11-2	TRBJ2-1	TGTGCCAGCAGCTTAGGTTTACTAGCGGTGAGGTCCTACAATGAGCAGTTCTTC	CASSLGLLAVRSYNEQFF
NA	NA	TRBV6-2/TRBV6-3	TRBJ2-3	TGTGCCAGCAGTTACCTCGCATCCAGCACAGATACGCAGTATTTT	CASSYLASSTDTQYF
NA	NA	TRBV5-1	TRBJ1-1	TGCGCCAGCAGCTTGGGCGCAAGTGAAGCTTTCTTT	CASSLGASEAFF
NA	NA	TRBV12-3/TRBV12-4	TRBJ1-1	TGTGCCAGCAGTTTAACGGGCAGGAGGAACACTGAAGCTTTCTTT	CASSLTGRRNTEAFF
TRBD1	NA	TRBV5-1	TRBJ1-5	TGCGCCAGCAGCACCGGGACAGGGGGCCCCAATCAGCCCCAGCATTTT	CASSTGTGGPNQPQHF
TRBD1	NA	TRBV20-1	TRBJ1-1	TGCAGTGGGGAGGGACAGGGAGGAACTGAAGCTTTCTTT	CSGEGQGGTEAFF
TRBD1	few	TRBV5-1	TRBJ1-1	TGCGCCAGCAGCTTCAGACAGGGGAGCGGGAACACTGAAGCTTTCTTT	CASSFRQGSGNTEAFF
NA	NA	TRBV5-5	TRBJ2-1	TGTGCCAGCAGCTTGGGGGCAGGGGTCAATGAGCAGTTCTTC	CASSLGAGVNEQFF
NA	NA	TRBV29-1	TRBJ2-2	TGCAGCGTTGGCCGATCATCCCTTAACACCGGGGAGCTGTTTTTT	CSVGRSSLNTGELFF
NA	NA	TRBV7-7	TRBJ2-7	TGTGCCAGCAGTAGGACAGTGGGAGCCTACGAGCAGTACTTC	CASSRTVGAYEQYF
TRBD1	few	TRBV5-1	TRBJ1-2	TGCGCCAGCAGCTTGTTCGACAGGGAGGGAGGCTACACCTTC	CASSLFDREGGYTF
TRBD1	NA	TRBV6-4	TRBJ1-6	TGTGCCAGCAGCGCCGAAGGGACAGGCGCTAATTCACCCCTCCACTTT	CASSAEGTGANSPLHF
TRBD2	NA	TRBV20-1	TRBJ2-7	TGCAGTGCTAGAGTTCCCACTAGCGGGAGTATAAACGAGCAGTACTTC	CSARVPTSGSINEQYF
NA	NA	TRBV5-4	TRBJ2-2	TGTGCCAGCAGCTCTCGGGTGGACACCGGGGAGCTGTTTTTT	CASSSRVDTGELFF
NA	NA	TRBV2	TRBJ1-2	TGTGCCAGCCGGGGGGACGGAGGTTTCTATGGCTACACCTTC	CASRGDGGFYGYTF
NA	few	TRBV27	TRBJ1-6	TGTGCCAGCAGTTTAGATCAGGGGTACACCTATAATTCACCCCTCCACTTT	CASSLDQGYTYNSPLHF
NA	NA	TRBV5-1	TRBJ2-3	TGCGCCAGCAGCAGGACAGCCACAGATACGCAGTATTTT	CASSRTATDTQYF
NA	NA	TRBV7-2	TRBJ1-1	TGTGCCAGCAGCTTCCGGGAGAGGACGAACACTGAAGCTTTCTTT	CASSFRERTNTEAFF
NA	few	TRBV25-1	TRBJ2-5	TGTGCCAGCCTTTTTAATTGGGGAGAGACCCAGTACTTC	CASLFNWGETQYF
TRBD1	few	TRBV4-3	TRBJ2-7	TGCGCCAGCAGCCAAGGACAGGGACGGGAGCAGTACTTC	CASSQGQGREQYF
NA	few	TRBV7-2	TRBJ2-3	TGTGCCAGCAGCTTAGCGGCTCCCCGCACAGATACGCAGTATTTT	CASSLAAPRTDTQYF
NA	many	TRBV10-3	TRBJ1-1	TGTGCCATCAGTGAGGGAGTTCCGAACACTGAAGCTTTCTTT	CAISEGVPNTEAFF
NA	few	TRBV20-1	TRBJ1-5	TGCAGTGCTAGATTTACAGATCTGAGCAATCAGCCCCAGCATTTT	CSARFTDLSNQPQHF
TRBD2	many	TRBV5-1	TRBJ2-1	TGCGCCAGCAGCGGGGGACTAGCGGGGGGGAGTGATGAGCAGTTCTTC	CASSGGLAGGSDEQFF
TRBD1	NA	TRBV18	TRBJ2-2	TGTGCCAGCTCACTCCAGGGGGTGAACACCGGGGAGCTGTTTTTT	CASSLQGVNTGELFF
TRBD2	many	TRBV5-1	TRBJ2-1	TGCGCCAGCAGCCTAACCGGGGCGACGGGAGGTGAGCAGTTCTTC	CASSLTGATGGEQFF
NA	many	TRBV5-1	TRBJ2-3	TGCGCCAGCAGCTTCCGGGCTAGCACAGATACGCAGTATTTT	CASSFRASTDTQYF
NA	NA	TRBV13	TRBJ2-5	TGTGCCAGCAGCTTCCCTGGCGTACAAGAGACCCAGTACTTC	CASSFPGVQETQYF
TRBD1	NA	TRBV29-1	TRBJ2-5	TGCAGCGTAGCAAAGACAGGGTCCCAAGAGACCCAGTACTTC	CSVAKTGSQETQYF
NA	few	TRBV29-1	TRBJ1-2	TGCAGCGGGAAGACAGTTTCCTATGGCTACACCTTC	CSGKTVSYGYTF
TRBD1	NA	TRBV4-2	TRBJ2-4	TGTGCCAGCAGCCAAGATCGACCTGGACAGGGGGCCAAAAACATTCAGTACTTC	CASSQDRPGQGAKNIQYF
TRBD1	few	TRBV19	TRBJ2-7	TGTGCCAGTAGTATTAGGGGACAGCTATACGAGCAGTACTTC	CASSIRGQLYEQYF
NA	few	TRBV7-9	TRBJ2-1	TGTGCCAGCAGCTCAACCCCCTCGAATGAGCAGTTCTTC	CASSSTPSNEQFF
TRBD1	NA	TRBV24-1	TRBJ2-2	TGTGCCACCAGTGGGACAGGGAACACCGGGGAGCTGTTTTTT	CATSGTGNTGELFF
NA	NA	TRBV5-1	TRBJ2-3	TGCGCCAGCAGCGATGGACAGGGAGGGGGGAGCACAGATACGCAGTATTTT	CASSDGQGGGSTDTQYF
NA	few	TRBV27	TRBJ2-7	TGTGCCAGCAGTTTATCCACCAGGGGAGCCTACGAGCAGTACTTC	CASSLSTRGAYEQYF
TRBD2	NA	TRBV7-3	TRBJ2-3	TGTGCCAGCAGCCTAGCGGGGGGGCTGGCAGATACGCAGTATTTT	CASSLAGGLADTQYF
NA	few	TRBV7-2	TRBJ1-3	TGTGCCAGCAGCTTAATCAGTTCTGGAAACACCATATATTTT	CASSLISSGNTIYF
NA	NA	TRBV28	TRBJ2-6	TGTGCCAGCAGTTTCGGTTTGAGGGCCGGCTCTGGGGCCAACGTCCTGACTTTC	CASSFGLRAGSGANVLTF
NA	few	TRBV20-1	TRBJ2-6	TGCAGTGCTAGGGGTACCTTGGAACACTTCTCTGGGGCCAACGTCCTGACTTTC	CSARGTLEHFSGANVLTF
TRBD1	NA	TRBV28	TRBJ2-7	TGTGCCAGCAGTTTTCTCGGACAGGGCTACTTC	CASSFLGQGYF
NA	NA	TRBV6-5	TRBJ2-5	TGTGCCAGCATCGGGGTGGGAGAGACCCAGTACTTC	CASIGVGETQYF
NA	NA	TRBV20-1	TRBJ1-4	TGCAGTGCCCGTCCGGGCCAGGCCAGTGAAAAACTGTTTTTT	CSARPGQASEKLFF
NA	NA	TRBV5-1	TRBJ2-3	TGCGCCAGCAGCTTGGTAGGGGACCCGAGGACTTACACAGATACGCAGTATTTT	CASSLVGDPRTYTDTQYF
NA	NA	TRBV7-8	TRBJ2-5	TGTGCCAGCGCAACAGGGATTGGAGAGACCCAGTACTTC	CASATGIGETQYF